Presented here are 21 T cell receptor beta chains from one specimen sequenced in a study of human T cells and chemical hapten exposure. From the RACE reads, TCRdb called clonotypes with MiXCR, one entry per CDR3 protein. This sample yields 150,000 to 200,000 distinct CDR3 sequences, of which around 13% are seen a single time; less than 2% belongs to the top ten. The time point was: patch test 1, 2 weeks after DPC sensitization. Described treatment: therapeutic diphenylcyclopropenone sensitization with weekly scalp DPC. The specimen comprised whole blood, sampled in connection with sensitization to the hapten diphenylcyclopropenone (DPC). These receptors were obtained from a woman between 25 and 40 years old with alopecia areata. Some clones in this sample may be carry-over from other donors' samples.

The rearrangement joins TRBV6-2 or TRBV6-3 to TRBJ2-1; perhaps TRBD2 as D (6 bases). Deletions cut 0 bases from V and 4 bases from J, with 13 bases between. The CDR3 runs 16 residues. Germline-derived CDR1 and CDR2 are MNHEY and SVGEGT. The CDR3 nucleotides read TGTGCCAGCAGTTACTCGCTGAGCGGGTTTTACAATGAGCAGTTCTTC. Amino acids: CASSYSLSGFYNEQFF.

This clonotype has just a few counts. The chain joins TRBV10-3 to TRBJ2-5; 7 bases match TRBD1. V shed 3 bases and J 2 bases; nucleotides not matched to a gene: 9. Germline V CDR1 and CDR2: ENHRY, SYGVKD. The CDR3 contains 16 residues. The CDR3 is CAISEKNLGQQETQYF. CDR3 DNA sequence: TGTGCCATCAGTGAAAAAAATTTGGGACAGCAAGAGACCCAGTACTTC.

Only a few counts were recorded for this clonotype. DNA for the CDR3: TGTGCCAGCAGCAGAGCGGGAGGGCCGTCAGATGAGCAGTTCTTC. It translates to CASSRAGGPSDEQFF. This chain uses TRBV5-6 with TRBJ2-1; the match to TRBD2 covers 10 bases. This CDR3 is 15 amino acids long. Germline CDR1 reads SGHDT; CDR2 reads YYEEEE. Trimming took 4 bases from V and 8 from J; bases not matched to a gene: 9.

For this clonotype: A read error may account for a junction end that differs from germline. The V call is TRBV7-7, the J call TRBJ2-7; D is uncertain. The germline CDR1 and CDR2 sequences are SSHAT and FNYEAQ (reference sequence). CDR3 length: 13 residues. The CDR3 DNA follows: TGTGCTAGCAGCTCCGACATGGGGTACGAGCAGTACTTC. Translation gives CASSSDMGYEQYF.

Only a few counts were recorded for this clonotype. This chain links TRBV20-1 with TRBJ1-1; maybe TRBD1 (5 bases). The CDR3 has 15 amino acids. V lost 2 bases and J lost 5, with 18 bases in between. Germline V gene sequence: CDR1 DFQATT, CDR2 SNEGSKA (reference sequence). The CDR3, as DNA: TGCAGTGCTAGATTTGTCAATCGGGGGGGGACTGAAGCTTTCTTT. Encoded protein: CSARFVNRGGTEAFF.

This clonotype was counted between two and nine times. The V and J genes are TRBV3-1 and TRBJ2-1, with D perhaps TRBD2 (6 bases). Germline lookup yields CDR1 LGHDT and CDR2 YNNKEL (reference sequence). This CDR3 has 16 amino acids. Trimming pared 0 bases from V and 4 bases from J, leaving 13 bases between. The CDR3 loop is CASSQDPTSRYNEQFF. The CDR3 DNA sequence: TGTGCCAGCAGCCAAGATCCAACTAGCCGGTACAATGAGCAGTTCTTC.

The chain employs TRBV6-2 or TRBV6-3 and TRBJ2-5; 7 positions match TRBD1. The V gene end was trimmed by 6 bases and the J gene end by 2 bases; junction bases not matched to a gene: 6. The germline V gene has CDR1 MNHEY and CDR2 SVGEGT. This CDR3 has 14 residues. The CDR3 sequence: CASSTRGQQETQYF. CDR3 in DNA: TGTGCCAGCAGCACCCGGGGACAGCAAGAGACCCAGTACTTC.

The rearrangement uses TRBV15 and TRBJ1-5; tentatively, D is TRBD1 (5 bases). Germline-derived CDR1 and CDR2 are LNHNV and YYDKDF (reference sequence). V lost 3 bases, J lost 4 bases, and 10 bases lay in between. CDR3 length: 14 residues. CDR3 DNA: TGTGCCACCAGCAGTCAGGGACTTAATCAGCCCCAGCATTTT. Translating it yields CATSSQGLNQPQHF.

The rearrangement uses TRBV28 and TRBJ1-1; perhaps TRBD1 as D (5 bases). From germline, CDR1 is MDHEN and CDR2 SYDVKM. Trimming pared 3 bases from V and 9 bases from J, leaving 14 bases between. The CDR3 spans 13 residues. CDR3: CASSFQGRTKAFF. The CDR3 nucleotides read TGTGCCAGCAGTTTTCAGGGCAGGACAAAAGCTTTCTTT.

This chain links TRBV6-5 with TRBJ1-2, with D unclear. Per germline, CDR1 MNHEY and CDR2 SVGAGI. V lost 4 bases and J lost 6, with 9 bases in between. This CDR3 spans 12 amino acids. The CDR3 DNA reads as TGTGCCAGCAGTTCTCCGCCGGATGGCTACACCTTC. Translation gives CASSSPPDGYTF.

The rearrangement uses TRBV28 and TRBJ1-2, with TRBD1 matching over 9 bases. This CDR3 comprises 13 residues. Per germline, CDR1 MDHEN and CDR2 SYDVKM. V was clipped by 5 bases and J by 8 bases; unmatched bases: 6. The CDR3: CASSTTGGGGYTF. CDR3 nucleotides: TGTGCCAGCAGTACCACAGGGGGCGGCGGCTACACCTTC.

This chain connects TRBV18 to TRBJ1-2; TRBD1 is a possible D gene (6 bases). Trimming pared 2 bases from V and 6 bases from J, leaving 10 bases between. The CDR3 length is 13 residues. Germline CDR1 KGHSH, CDR2 LQKENI. The CDR3 is CASSPYRDDGYTF. CDR3 nucleotides: TGTGCCAGCTCACCATACAGGGACGATGGCTACACCTTC.

This clonotype occurred many times. The rearrangement uses TRBV20-1 and TRBJ1-2; D is unclear. The V gene lost 0 bases and the J gene lost 2 bases, with 7 bases spanning the gap. The germline CDR1 and CDR2 sequences are DFQATT and SNEGSKA (reference sequence). This CDR3 is 13 amino acids long. CDR3 in DNA: TGCAGTGCTAGAGAAGGCAGGAACTATGGCTACACCTTC. Protein: CSAREGRNYGYTF.

Here the CDR3 DNA reads TGTGCCAGCAGTTACTGGGCGGGAAGGGCAGATACGCAGTATTTT. Translated, it gives CASSYWAGRADTQYF. The V and J genes are TRBV6-5 and TRBJ2-3; a weak D match, TRBD2 (6 bases). Per the germline V gene, CDR1 is MNHEY and CDR2 is SVGAGI. The V end lost 1 base, the J end lost 4 bases, and 12 bases lay between the germline ends. The CDR3 spans 15 residues.

This clonotype turned up a few times. This chain joins TRBV7-2 and TRBJ1-2; D perhaps matches TRBD1 (5 bases). This CDR3 is 12 amino acids long. The germline gives CDR1 SGHTA, CDR2 FQGNSA. V lost 5 bases and J lost 5, with 9 bases in between. For the CDR3, the DNA is TGTGCCAGCAGCCGGACACATTATGGCTACACCTTC. Protein product: CASSRTHYGYTF.

V gene TRBV7-2 combines with J gene TRBJ1-1; D possibly corresponds to TRBD1 (5 bases). The ends were cut back, 6 bases at V and 6 bases at J, with 14 bases in the middle. This CDR3 is built from 13 residues. Germline V gives CDR1 SGHTA, CDR2 FQGNSA. This CDR3 reads CASSPQGGPEAFF. CDR3 nucleotide sequence: TGTGCCAGCAGTCCCCAGGGAGGGCCTGAAGCTTTCTTT.

J is TRBJ2-2 and V is TRBV6-2 or TRBV6-3, with D unresolved. The CDR3 consists of 12 residues. V was clipped by 8 bases and J by 7 bases, with 11 bases between them. Germline CDR1 and CDR2: MNHEY and SVGEGT. The CDR3 sequence is CASRLPGGELFF. The CDR3 DNA sequence: TGTGCCAGCCGCCTCCCGGGCGGGGAGCTGTTTTTT.

Ten or more counts support this clonotype. The chain is built from TRBV4-2 and TRBJ1-5, with D possibly TRBD1 on 6 matching bases. The CDR3 extends over 17 amino acids. CDR1 and CDR2 from the germline V gene are LGHNA and YNFKEQ. The V and J ends lost 0 bases and 0 bases respectively, with 12 bases between them. The CDR3 DNA follows: TGTGCCAGCAGCCAAGAAGGACAGAGGTTTAGCAATCAGCCCCAGCATTTT. Its translation is CASSQEGQRFSNQPQHF.

This chain uses TRBV20-1 with TRBJ2-3; 8 bases are a match to TRBD1. The germline CDR1 and CDR2 sequences are DFQATT and SNEGSKA (reference sequence). Trimming removed 4 bases from V and 6 bases from J; junction bases left unmatched: 3. The CDR3 extends over 12 amino acids. CDR3 in amino acids: CSAMTGADTQYF. The DNA of the CDR3 is TGCAGTGCTATGACAGGGGCGGATACGCAGTATTTT.

This clonotype was picked up many times. The gene calls are TRBV27 and TRBJ1-1; no reliable D call. The ends were cut back, 2 bases at V and 3 bases at J, with 10 bases in the middle. Germline CDR1 reads MNHEY; CDR2 reads SMNVEV (reference sequence). The CDR3 length is 14 residues. CDR3 coding DNA: TGTGCCAGCAGTTTAGGGCGGGGTGACACTGAAGCTTTCTTT. It is translated as CASSLGRGDTEAFF.

This clonotype came up many times. This sequence joins TRBV5-1 and TRBJ1-3, with a weak D call TRBD1 (6 bases). Germline V CDR1 and CDR2: SGHRS, YFSETQ. CDR3 length equals 17 residues. The V gene lost 4 bases and the J gene lost 0 bases, with 17 bases spanning the gap. The CDR3 coding sequence is TGCGCCAGCAGCGGAGTTGGAGGGGGACTCTCTGGAAACACCATATATTTT. It encodes CASSGVGGGLSGNTIYF.